The 13 T cell receptor beta chains below were found in one sample sequenced in a study of blood T cells in healthy people across ages. A second roughly 7 to 12 cycle PCR used barcoded and J-beta primers. One entry per CDR3 protein results from TCRdb running MiXCR on the 5' RACE reads. The data show 1.8 million or so distinct CDR3 sequences, about 39% seen once. Sequencing was performed on blood. The receptors shown here come from a human donor in good health.

V is TRBV5-1 and J is TRBJ2-1; no firm D call. V was cut by 7 bases and J by 7 bases, with 21 bases left in between. The length of the CDR3 is 15 residues. Germline values: CDR1 SGHRS, CDR2 YFSETQ. Here the CDR3 DNA reads TGCGCCAGCGCAATTCCGGGCACAAATGATAATGAGCAGTTCTTC. Translation: CASAIPGTNDNEQFF.

This clonotype was detected many times. The chain carries TRBV6-6 and TRBJ2-7; D remains ambiguous. The CDR3 is 13 amino acids. Trimming removed 0 bases from V and 0 bases from J, with 3 bases in between. Germline values: CDR1 MNHNY, CDR2 SVGAGI (reference sequence). The CDR3 DNA reads as TGTGCCAGCAGTTACTCGAACTCCTACGAGCAGTACTTC. Its protein is CASSYSNSYEQYF.

Comment on this clonotype: Because it lacks the conserved phenylalanine or tryptophan at the end, this CDR3 is likely a read error. The CDR3 DNA reads TGCGCCAGCAGCTTGAAAGGACAGTTCGAGCAGTACTGC. Its protein is CASSLKGQFEQYC. The chain joins TRBV5-1 to TRBJ2-5, with a possible D match to TRBD1 (6 bases). The J call may be wrong; the DNA end is better matched by TRBJ2-7. Germline CDR1 reads SGHRS; CDR2 reads YFSETQ. This CDR3 contains 13 residues.

This clonotype was seen a single time. V gene TRBV7-2 combines with J gene TRBJ1-1, with 8 bases fitting TRBD1. Germline CDR1 reads SGHTA; CDR2 reads FQGNSA. J gave up 11 bases and V 2 bases, and 7 bases lay outside the gene matches. This CDR3 spans 13 amino acids. The chain's CDR3 is CASSLQGAVTAFF. DNA of the CDR3: TGTGCCAGCAGCTTACAGGGGGCGGTAACGGCTTTCTTT.

The V gene is TRBV24-1, the J gene TRBJ2-4; D gene unclear. The CDR3 runs to 15 residues. Germline values: CDR1 KGHDR, CDR2 SFDVKD. V lost 4 bases and J lost 0, with 9 bases in between. CDR3 DNA: TGTGCCACCAGTGACCCCAGTTTAGCCAAAAACATTCAGTACTTC. It translates to CATSDPSLAKNIQYF.

This clonotype was observed a handful of times. V gene TRBV6-2 or TRBV6-3 combines with J gene TRBJ2-1; 9 nucleotides agree with TRBD2. Trimming cost V 10 bases and J 0 bases; bases outside gene matches: 16. The CDR3 runs to 18 residues. From germline, CDR1 is MNHEY and CDR2 SVGEGT. CDR3 protein: CAISYSGRTSGSYNEQFF. In nucleotides, the CDR3 is TGTGCCATATCATATAGCGGGAGAACCTCGGGCTCCTACAATGAGCAGTTCTTC.

The V and J genes are TRBV25-1 and TRBJ1-2; D uncertain. The CDR3 loop spans 12 amino acids. V was clipped by 6 bases and J by 8 bases, with 13 bases between them. In germline, CDR1 is MGHDK, CDR2 SYGVNS. CDR3 region: CASRYLGGGYTF. The CDR3 DNA is TGTGCCAGCAGGTATCTCGGAGGGGGCTACACCTTC.

This clonotype was seen a handful of times. The chain is built from TRBV4-3 and TRBJ2-7, with a tentative D call TRBD2 (7 bases). V lost 1 base to trimming and J lost 3 bases, with 13 bases between them. CDR3 length: 15 amino acids. CDR1 is LGHNA and CDR2 is YSLEER in the germline V gene. CDR3 region: CASSQVKGGFYEQYF. As DNA, the CDR3 is TGCGCCAGCAGCCAAGTTAAGGGGGGGTTCTACGAGCAGTACTTC.

This clonotype was detected only once. The chain combines TRBV19 with TRBJ2-4, with D unresolved. V dropped 10 bases and J dropped 3 bases, with 10 bases sitting between them. There are 12 residues in the CDR3. Looked up from germline, CDR1 is LNHDA and CDR2 is SQIVND (reference sequence). The CDR3 spells CATEGIKNIQYF. CDR3 bases: TGTGCCACTGAAGGTATCAAAAACATTCAGTACTTC.

The rearrangement uses TRBV9 and TRBJ2-5; TRBD1 matches 7 bases. Unmatched junction bases numbered 5, after V lost 4 bases and J lost 5 bases. Germline loops: CDR1 SGDLS, CDR2 YYNGEE. The CDR3 has 13 amino acids. In DNA form, the CDR3 reads TGTGCCAGCAGCACGGGACAGTGGGAGACCCAGTACTTC. Protein: CASSTGQWETQYF. The whole variable domain, filled in from reference TRBV9 and TRBJ2-5, reads DSGVTQTPKHLITATGQRVTLRCSPRSGDLSVYWYQQSLDQGLQFLIQYYNGEERAKGNILERFSAQQFPDLHSELNLSSLELGDSALYFCASSTGQWETQYFGPGTRLLVL.

This clonotype was counted between two and nine times. The chain links TRBV6-1 to TRBJ1-2, with D possibly being TRBD1 (5 bases). Trimming removed 2 bases from V and 0 bases from J, with 10 bases in between. The CDR3 consists of 15 residues. Germline V gene data show CDR1 as MNHNS and CDR2 as SASEGT. CDR3: CASSEQTGPNYGYTF. In DNA, the CDR3 is TGTGCCAGCAGTGAACAAACAGGCCCTAACTATGGCTACACCTTC.

The chain is built from TRBV29-1 and TRBJ2-2, with D possibly being TRBD2 (6 bases). The V gene lost 7 bases and the J gene lost 0 bases, with 9 bases spanning the gap. Germline CDR1 SQVTM, CDR2 ANQGSEA. This CDR3 is 13 amino acids long. CDR3 in DNA: TGCAGCGGGGGACTGACGAACACCGGGGAGCTGTTTTTT. Its protein is CSGGLTNTGELFF.

This clonotype was observed a few times. The genes are TRBV9 and TRBJ2-1; maybe TRBD2 (7 bases). Germline CDR1 reads SGDLS; CDR2 reads YYNGEE. The CDR3 has 16 residues. V lost 4 bases and J lost 4, with 18 bases in between. The CDR3 nucleotides read TGTGCCAGCAGCCCCCTGGCGGGGGCGGGTTACAATGAGCAGTTCTTC. Protein product: CASSPLAGAGYNEQFF.